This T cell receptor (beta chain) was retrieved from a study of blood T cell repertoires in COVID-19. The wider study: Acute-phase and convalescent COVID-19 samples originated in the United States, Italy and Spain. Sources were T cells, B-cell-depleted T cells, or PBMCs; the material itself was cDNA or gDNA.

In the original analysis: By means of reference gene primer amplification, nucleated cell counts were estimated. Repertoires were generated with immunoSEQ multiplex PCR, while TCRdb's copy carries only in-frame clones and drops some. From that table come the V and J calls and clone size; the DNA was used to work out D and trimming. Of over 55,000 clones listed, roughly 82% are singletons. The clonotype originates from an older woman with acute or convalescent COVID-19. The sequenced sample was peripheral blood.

The CDR3 reads CASLDNSYEQYF. The CDR3 nucleotides read TGTGCCAGCTTAGACAATTCCTACGAGCAGTACTTC. This chain connects TRBV11-2 to TRBJ2-7; D is ambiguous. The CDR3 runs 12 residues. Trimming left V 8 bases short and J 1 base short, with 9 bases between. CDR1 is SGHAT and CDR2 is FQNNGV in the germline V gene.